The entry that follows covers one T cell receptor (beta chain) sequence. Authors' methods: Nucleated cell number was recorded as an estimate derived from reference gene primer amplification. The method was immunoSEQ multiplex PCR; TCRdb's version includes in-frame clones alone and lacks a portion of them. That table furnishes V, J and clone size, whereas the DNA furnished D and trimming. This sample has about 670,000 clones; just under 90% occur once, and the top ten carry roughly 0.25%. This specimen comes from a study of blood T cell repertoires in COVID-19. Study context: Specimens from acute and convalescent COVID-19 originated in the United States, Italy and Spain. The cDNA or gDNA used as material had been derived from T cells, B-cell-depleted T cells, or PBMCs.

The germline V gene has CDR1 KGHSH and CDR2 LQKENI. This CDR3 has 13 residues. Trimming took off 6 bases at V and 5 bases at J, with 13 bases between the two ends. The clonotype was recovered from a woman aged 18-35 years with acute or convalescent COVID-19. The sample was peripheral blood. The J gene is TRBJ1-1, the V gene TRBV18; no reliable D call. This CDR3 reads CASSTEGGTEAFF. CDR3 in DNA: TGTGCCAGCTCGACCGAGGGAGGGACTGAAGCTTTCTTT.